This T cell receptor (beta chain) was profiled in a study of shared clonotypes between healthy human individuals. Looked up from germline, CDR1 is MNHNS and CDR2 is SASEGT. This CDR3 contains 15 residues. V was clipped by 3 bases and J by 5 bases, with 16 bases between them. Method: immunoSEQ multiplex PCR; TCRdb's copy keeps in-frame clones and lacks some. The sample has 600,000 to 750,000 clones; approximately 75% are singletons. This receptor was obtained from a young woman in good health. The chain uses TRBV6-1 and TRBJ2-5; the D call may be TRBD1 or TRBD2 (5 bases each). The sample taken for sequencing was memory CD4+ T cells sorted from blood. Noted subset: CD45RA-negative fraction. CDR3 sequence: CASSDKRQPGETQYF. The CDR3 nucleotides are TGTGCCAGCAGTGATAAGCGGCAGCCAGGGGAGACCCAGTACTTC.